Listed below are T cell receptor beta chains from one sample, sequenced in a study of T-cell memory formation after mild COVID-19. TCRdb analysed the 5' RACE reads with MiXCR anew, one entry per CDR3 protein. Found here are 150,000 to 200,000 distinct CDR3 sequences, over 20% of them singletons; the top ten hold about 23%. Sequencing was carried out using PBMCs or a T cell subset sorted from them (not recorded which). These receptors all come from an adult woman who had mild COVID-19 (a few samples of this study predate the infection). Cell type and time point are not known. Both conserved end residues are part of each CDR3. D genes are given only for firm matches. Some rows mark clone size as missing; the rest say once, few, many or name a class of expanded clone.

clone size	V gene	J gene	D gene	CDR3 protein	CDR3 DNA
NA	TRBV6-5	TRBJ1-2	NA	CASSYSVGHYGYTF	TGTGCCAGCAGTTACTCGGTCGGCCACTATGGCTACACCTTC
few	TRBV7-2	TRBJ2-1	NA	CASSTQDNEQFF	TGTGCCAGCAGCACCCAGGACAATGAGCAGTTCTTC
NA	TRBV9	TRBJ2-7	TRBD1	CASSPSGGVLFYEQYF	TGTGCCAGCAGCCCCTCAGGGGGCGTTCTTTTCTACGAGCAGTACTTC
few	TRBV20-1	TRBJ2-2	NA	CSATQNRDTGELFF	TGCAGTGCTACTCAAAACAGGGACACCGGGGAGCTGTTTTTT
NA	TRBV9	TRBJ2-1	NA	CASSATEGMSYNEQFF	TGTGCCAGCAGCGCAACGGAGGGTATGAGTTACAATGAGCAGTTCTTC
NA	TRBV29-1	TRBJ2-2	NA	CSGLGVTGELFF	TGCAGCGGGCTGGGAGTGACCGGGGAGCTGTTTTTT
NA	TRBV24-1	TRBJ2-1	NA	CATSAWNEQFF	TGTGCCACCAGTGCATGGAATGAGCAGTTCTTC
few	TRBV7-2	TRBJ2-2	TRBD2	CASSSAGGAGELFF	TGTGCCAGCAGCTCAGCGGGAGGAGCCGGGGAGCTGTTTTTT
NA	TRBV7-9	TRBJ2-1	NA	CASSLAPDPRGNEQFF	TGTGCCAGCAGCTTAGCTCCGGACCCTCGTGGGAATGAGCAGTTCTTC
NA	TRBV6-5	TRBJ1-1	TRBD1	CASSYRTGGTEAFF	TGTGCCAGCAGTTACCGGACAGGGGGCACTGAAGCTTTCTTT
few	TRBV12-3/TRBV12-4	TRBJ2-7	NA	CASSLLASLFEQYF	TGTGCCAGCAGTTTGCTAGCTAGCTTGTTCGAGCAGTACTTC
NA	TRBV29-1	TRBJ2-2	TRBD1	CSVEEPGQANTGELFF	TGCAGCGTTGAAGAGCCGGGACAGGCGAACACCGGGGAGCTGTTTTTT
NA	TRBV4-3	TRBJ1-2	TRBD1	CASSQLGQATYGYTF	TGCGCCAGCAGCCAACTAGGACAGGCGACTTATGGCTACACCTTC
few	TRBV5-1	TRBJ2-1	NA	CASSGGAASEQFF	TGCGCCAGCAGCGGGGGGGCAGCTAGTGAGCAGTTCTTC
few	TRBV20-1	TRBJ1-5	TRBD1	CSAAREQGYQPQHF	TGCAGTGCCGCCCGGGAACAGGGGTATCAGCCCCAGCATTTT
few	TRBV7-2	TRBJ2-7	NA	CASSLFRGYEQYF	TGTGCCAGCAGCTTATTCCGCGGCTACGAGCAGTACTTC
few	TRBV6-5	TRBJ1-4	TRBD1	CASSYFTGGNEKLFF	TGTGCCAGCAGTTACTTCACAGGGGGCAATGAAAAACTGTTTTTT
NA	TRBV7-2	TRBJ2-3	TRBD2	CASSLVYLSGSPDTQYF	TGTGCCAGCAGCTTAGTCTATCTTAGCGGGAGTCCAGATACGCAGTATTTT
NA	TRBV6-5	TRBJ1-1	TRBD1	CASSYGGWTGGDTEAFF	TGTGCCAGCAGTTACGGCGGGTGGACAGGGGGGGACACTGAAGCTTTCTTT
NA	TRBV15	TRBJ1-1	TRBD1	CATSPTGMNTEAFF	TGTGCCACCAGCCCGACAGGGATGAACACTGAAGCTTTCTTT
NA	TRBV11-2	TRBJ2-1	TRBD1	CASSINPGTGFNEQFF	TGTGCCAGCAGCATCAATCCCGGGACAGGGTTCAATGAGCAGTTCTTC
NA	TRBV2	TRBJ1-1	NA	CASTESRGSTEAFF	TGTGCCAGCACCGAATCTCGAGGGTCCACTGAAGCTTTCTTT